These 24 T cell receptor beta chains were all obtained from the same sample, sequenced in a study of blood T cell repertoires in COVID-19. Clones were sequenced by immunoSEQ multiplex PCR, and TCRdb holds only the in-frame ones, with some missing. Of about 83,000 clones in the sample, approximately 85% are singletons; the top ten hold around 7.3%. The source material was peripheral blood. These receptors originate from a man aged 45-60 years with active COVID-19.

The rearrangement links TRBV19 to TRBJ2-7, with TRBD2 matching over 8 bases. Trimming cost V 1 base and J 4 bases; bases outside gene matches: 6. This CDR3 is 15 amino acids long. From germline, CDR1 is LNHDA and CDR2 SQIVND (reference sequence). The CDR3 bases are TGTGCCAGTAGTATAGGAGCGGGAGTATTTTACGAGCAGTACTTC. Translating gives CASSIGAGVFYEQYF. The whole variable domain, remainder taken from reference TRBV19 and TRBJ2-7, is DGGITQSPKYLFRKEGQNVTLSCEQNLNHDAMYWYRQDPGQGLRLIYYSQIVNDFQKGDIAEGYSVSREKKESFPLTVTSAQKNPTAFYLCASSIGAGVFYEQYFGPGTRLTVT.

This chain joins TRBV9 and TRBJ2-2, with 11 bases lining up with TRBD1. CDR1 and CDR2 (germline): SGDLS, YYNGEE. The CDR3 sequence is 17 residues long. Trimming at V came to 3 bases and at J to 4 bases, leaving 8 bases not matched to a gene. The CDR3 DNA follows: TGTGCCAGCAGCGCGCCATTTGGGACAGGGGGCACCGGGGAGCTGTTTTTT. Its translation: CASSAPFGTGGTGELFF.

Only a few counts were recorded for this clone. The chain links TRBV18 to TRBJ2-1; D gene unclear. V lost 3 bases and J 5 bases, leaving 8 bases between the germline ends. This CDR3 has 13 amino acids. Germline CDR1 and CDR2: KGHSH and LQKENI. CDR3: CASSPPVHNEQFF. In DNA, the CDR3 is TGTGCCAGCTCACCTCCCGTTCACAATGAGCAGTTCTTC.

The chain couples TRBV27 to TRBJ2-1; 9 nucleotides agree with TRBD2. Germline V CDR1 and CDR2: MNHEY, SMNVEV (reference sequence). J was trimmed by 8 bases and V by 11 bases; bases with no gene match: 10. The CDR3 is made up of 13 amino acids. CDR3 nucleotide sequence: TGTGCCGCTGGGACTAGCCCGTGGGATGAGCAGTTCTTC. Protein: CAAGTSPWDEQFF.

The sample holds a few counts of this clone. The chain is built from TRBV7-2 and TRBJ1-6; D unresolved. This CDR3 region has 14 residues. The germline V gene encodes CDR1 SGHTA and CDR2 FQGNSA. With 0 bases removed from V and 10 bases from J, the gap between germline ends came to 10 bases. This CDR3 is CASSLALGASPLHF. The CDR3 nucleotides are TGTGCCAGCAGCTTAGCCTTAGGAGCGTCACCCCTCCACTTT.

The J gene is TRBJ1-1, the V gene TRBV4-1, with D perhaps matching TRBD1 (6 bases). CDR1 is MGHRA and CDR2 is YSYEKL in the germline V gene. This CDR3 spans 15 amino acids. V was cut by 4 bases and J by 0 bases, with 12 bases left in between. CDR3 protein: CASSPLQGVNTEAFF. The CDR3 region has the DNA TGCGCCAGCAGCCCCTTACAGGGTGTGAACACTGAAGCTTTCTTT.

J is TRBJ1-1 and V is TRBV18; no definite D call. V lost 1 base to trimming and J lost 1 base, with 7 bases between them. CDR1 KGHSH and CDR2 LQKENI come from the germline V gene. The CDR3 is 14 residues long. CDR3 nucleotide sequence: TGTGCCAGCTCACCACGGCAGGCGAACACTGAAGCTTTCTTT. Translation gives CASSPRQANTEAFF.

The chain uses TRBV7-9 and TRBJ1-2, with D maybe TRBD1 (6 bases). Germline V gene sequence: CDR1 SEHNR, CDR2 FQNEAQ (reference sequence). The CDR3 is 13 residues long. The V and J ends lost 5 bases and 8 bases respectively, with 15 bases between them. CDR3 nucleotide sequence: TGTGCCAGCAGCAAACAGGGAGTAGAGGGCTACACCTTC. Amino acids: CASSKQGVEGYTF. Filled out from reference TRBV7-9 and TRBJ1-2, the complete variable domain reads DTGVSQNPRHKITKRGQNVTFRCDPISEHNRLYWYRQTLGQGPEFLTYFQNEAQLEKSRLLSDRFSAERPKGSFSTLEIQRTEQGDSAMYLCASSKQGVEGYTFGSGTRLTVV.

The rearrangement uses TRBV30 and TRBJ2-1, with D uncertain. CDR1 and CDR2 from the germline V gene are GTSNPN and SVGIG (reference sequence). CDR3 length equals 14 residues. V dropped 4 bases and J dropped 2 bases, with 12 bases sitting between them. The chain's CDR3 is CAWNSGNPYNEQFF. As DNA, the CDR3 is TGTGCCTGGAACTCGGGTAACCCCTACAATGAGCAGTTCTTC.

The genes are TRBV30 and TRBJ2-5; 9 nucleotides align to TRBD1. Germline values: CDR1 GTSNPN, CDR2 SVGIG (reference sequence). The trim removed 8 bases at V and 6 bases at J, leaving 10 bases unmatched. The CDR3 sequence is 13 residues long. The CDR3 DNA follows: TGTGCCCTCCGGCGGGACAGGGCTAAGACCCAGTACTTC. Amino acid sequence: CALRRDRAKTQYF.

The chain couples TRBV5-1 to TRBJ1-3; TRBD1 matches 8 bases. Trimming cost V 4 bases and J 1 base; bases outside gene matches: 16. Germline V gene lookup returns CDR1 SGHRS and CDR2 YFSETQ. This CDR3 has 19 amino acids. The CDR3 bases are TGCGCCAGCAGCGCCAACACTTGGACAGGGACCCAATCTGGAAACACCATATATTTT. Protein sequence: CASSANTWTGTQSGNTIYF.

The V and J genes are TRBV6-5 and TRBJ1-2, with no clear D. Germline CDR1 MNHEY, CDR2 SVGAGI. There are 15 residues in the CDR3. Trimming cost V 4 bases and J 6 bases, with 18 bases left between them. The CDR3 sequence is CASSFPGGQVNGYTF. The CDR3 DNA is TGTGCCAGCAGTTTTCCGGGAGGTCAGGTTAATGGCTACACCTTC.

The table lists this clone with a count of one. The chain carries TRBV5-6 and TRBJ2-7; no firm D call. The germline V and J ends were trimmed by 3 bases and 3 bases, with 25 bases remaining between them. Germline CDR1 SGHDT, CDR2 YYEEEE. The CDR3 length is 18 residues. In DNA form, the CDR3 reads TGTGCCAGCAGCTCCTACCCCGACATGGCGTCCGTTTTCTACGAGCAGTACTTC. Residues: CASSSYPDMASVFYEQYF. Looking up the rest from reference TRBV5-6 and TRBJ2-7 gives the full variable domain: DAGVTQSPTHLIKTRGQQVTLRCSPKSGHDTVSWYQQALGQGPQFIFQYYEEEERQRGNFPDRFSGHQFPNYSSELNVNALLLGDSALYLCASSSYPDMASVFYEQYFGPGTRLTVT.

The rearrangement uses TRBV5-1 and TRBJ2-5; TRBD1 matches at 7 bases. The CDR3 is made up of 14 amino acids. V lost 4 bases and J lost 2; bases outside the gene matches: 5. Per germline, CDR1 SGHRS and CDR2 YFSETQ. CDR3 nucleotide sequence: TGCGCCAGCAGCCCACTGGGACAGCAAGAGACCCAGTACTTC. Translation: CASSPLGQQETQYF. Full variable domain (missing parts from reference TRBV5-1 and TRBJ2-5): KAGVTQTPRYLIKTRGQQVTLSCSPISGHRSVSWYQQTPGQGLQFLFEYFSETQRNKGNFPGRFSGRQFSNSRSEMNVSTLELGDSALYLCASSPLGQQETQYFGPGTRLLVL.

The chain couples TRBV7-2 to TRBJ1-3; D is undetermined. V lost 2 bases and J lost 8, with 7 bases in between. The CDR3 covers 12 residues. The V gene's germline CDR1 is SGHTA and CDR2 FQGNSA. This chain's CDR3 is CASSLHGDTIYF. For the CDR3, the DNA is TGTGCCAGCAGCTTACACGGAGACACCATATATTTT. The whole variable domain, remainder taken from reference TRBV7-2 and TRBJ1-3, is GAGVSQSPSNKVTEKGKDVELRCDPISGHTALYWYRQSLGQGLEFLIYFQGNSAPDKSGLPSDRFSAERTGGSVSTLTIQRTQQEDSAVYLCASSLHGDTIYFGEGSWLTVV.

The chain couples TRBV19 to TRBJ1-1; D unclear. CDR1 LNHDA and CDR2 SQIVND come from the germline V gene (reference sequence). The CDR3 spans 10 residues. The V gene lost 6 bases and the J gene lost 3 bases, with 2 bases spanning the gap. The CDR3 coding sequence is TGTGCCAGTAGCGACACTGAAGCTTTCTTT. Protein product: CASSDTEAFF.

The J gene is TRBJ1-6, the V gene TRBV4-3; tentative D call: TRBD1 (5 bases). Deletions cut 1 base from V and 10 bases from J, with 17 bases between. The CDR3 extends over 16 amino acids. Germline V CDR1 and CDR2: LGHNA, YSLEER. The CDR3 sequence is CASSQVPDNYLSPLHF. CDR3 coding DNA: TGCGCCAGCAGCCAAGTCCCGGACAACTATTTGTCACCCCTCCACTTT.

V gene TRBV4-3 combines with J gene TRBJ2-5, with TRBD2 identical over 9 bases. J gave up 4 bases and V 1 base, and 7 bases lay outside the gene matches. This CDR3 has 16 amino acids. Germline V CDR1 and CDR2: LGHNA, YSLEER. This chain's CDR3 is CASSQVVAGVTETQYF. The CDR3 DNA is TGCGCCAGCAGCCAAGTGGTAGCGGGAGTTACAGAGACCCAGTACTTC.

J is TRBJ2-1 and V is TRBV28, with TRBD1 matching over 7 bases. This CDR3 contains 12 residues. J was trimmed by 8 bases and V by 7 bases; bases with no gene match: 5. The germline V gene has CDR1 MDHEN and CDR2 SYDVKM. This CDR3 is CASTLTGYEQFF. Written as DNA, the CDR3 is TGTGCCAGCACCCTGACAGGGTATGAGCAGTTCTTC.

The CDR3 is CATSSGRQPQHF. The DNA of the CDR3 is TGTGCCACCAGTAGTGGGAGACAGCCCCAGCATTTT. This chain uses TRBV24-1 with TRBJ1-5; D unclear. Trimming pared 6 bases from V and 7 bases from J, leaving 9 bases between. Germline V CDR1 and CDR2: KGHDR, SFDVKD. This CDR3 region has 12 residues.

The rearrangement uses TRBV9 and TRBJ2-1, with D tentatively TRBD1 (5 bases). V shed 3 bases and J shed 6 bases, with 16 bases lying between them. The CDR3 covers 15 residues. The germline V gene encodes CDR1 SGDLS and CDR2 YYNGEE. The CDR3 region has the DNA TGTGCCAGCAGCGGGATTGGGGCTACATTCAATGAGCAGTTCTTC. Residues: CASSGIGATFNEQFF.

This clone was recorded once. V gene TRBV9 combines with J gene TRBJ1-4; D uncertain. The germline V gene encodes CDR1 SGDLS and CDR2 YYNGEE. Trimming left V 3 bases short and J 6 bases short, with 9 bases between. CDR3 length: 13 amino acids. The DNA for the CDR3 is TGTGCCAGCAGCGGAAACGGGGATGAAAAACTGTTTTTT. Residues: CASSGNGDEKLFF.

V usage is TRBV6-4 and J usage is TRBJ2-1; tentatively, D is TRBD2 (5 bases). Trimming removed 6 bases from V and 0 bases from J, with 9 bases in between. The V gene's germline CDR1 is MRHNA and CDR2 SNTAGT. The CDR3 has 14 amino acids. The CDR3 DNA reads TGTGCCAGCAGCCCCGGGGTCTCCTACAATGAGCAGTTCTTC. Its protein is CASSPGVSYNEQFF.

This chain joins TRBV24-1 and TRBJ1-6; 10 bases match TRBD1. The J segment lost 7 bases and the V segment lost 2 bases, leaving 1 base of the junction unmatched. The CDR3 has 15 amino acids. CDR1 is KGHDR and CDR2 is SFDVKD in the germline V gene. For the CDR3, the DNA is TGTGCCACCAGTGATTGGACAGGGGGGAATTCACCCCTCCACTTT. Amino acid sequence: CATSDWTGGNSPLHF.